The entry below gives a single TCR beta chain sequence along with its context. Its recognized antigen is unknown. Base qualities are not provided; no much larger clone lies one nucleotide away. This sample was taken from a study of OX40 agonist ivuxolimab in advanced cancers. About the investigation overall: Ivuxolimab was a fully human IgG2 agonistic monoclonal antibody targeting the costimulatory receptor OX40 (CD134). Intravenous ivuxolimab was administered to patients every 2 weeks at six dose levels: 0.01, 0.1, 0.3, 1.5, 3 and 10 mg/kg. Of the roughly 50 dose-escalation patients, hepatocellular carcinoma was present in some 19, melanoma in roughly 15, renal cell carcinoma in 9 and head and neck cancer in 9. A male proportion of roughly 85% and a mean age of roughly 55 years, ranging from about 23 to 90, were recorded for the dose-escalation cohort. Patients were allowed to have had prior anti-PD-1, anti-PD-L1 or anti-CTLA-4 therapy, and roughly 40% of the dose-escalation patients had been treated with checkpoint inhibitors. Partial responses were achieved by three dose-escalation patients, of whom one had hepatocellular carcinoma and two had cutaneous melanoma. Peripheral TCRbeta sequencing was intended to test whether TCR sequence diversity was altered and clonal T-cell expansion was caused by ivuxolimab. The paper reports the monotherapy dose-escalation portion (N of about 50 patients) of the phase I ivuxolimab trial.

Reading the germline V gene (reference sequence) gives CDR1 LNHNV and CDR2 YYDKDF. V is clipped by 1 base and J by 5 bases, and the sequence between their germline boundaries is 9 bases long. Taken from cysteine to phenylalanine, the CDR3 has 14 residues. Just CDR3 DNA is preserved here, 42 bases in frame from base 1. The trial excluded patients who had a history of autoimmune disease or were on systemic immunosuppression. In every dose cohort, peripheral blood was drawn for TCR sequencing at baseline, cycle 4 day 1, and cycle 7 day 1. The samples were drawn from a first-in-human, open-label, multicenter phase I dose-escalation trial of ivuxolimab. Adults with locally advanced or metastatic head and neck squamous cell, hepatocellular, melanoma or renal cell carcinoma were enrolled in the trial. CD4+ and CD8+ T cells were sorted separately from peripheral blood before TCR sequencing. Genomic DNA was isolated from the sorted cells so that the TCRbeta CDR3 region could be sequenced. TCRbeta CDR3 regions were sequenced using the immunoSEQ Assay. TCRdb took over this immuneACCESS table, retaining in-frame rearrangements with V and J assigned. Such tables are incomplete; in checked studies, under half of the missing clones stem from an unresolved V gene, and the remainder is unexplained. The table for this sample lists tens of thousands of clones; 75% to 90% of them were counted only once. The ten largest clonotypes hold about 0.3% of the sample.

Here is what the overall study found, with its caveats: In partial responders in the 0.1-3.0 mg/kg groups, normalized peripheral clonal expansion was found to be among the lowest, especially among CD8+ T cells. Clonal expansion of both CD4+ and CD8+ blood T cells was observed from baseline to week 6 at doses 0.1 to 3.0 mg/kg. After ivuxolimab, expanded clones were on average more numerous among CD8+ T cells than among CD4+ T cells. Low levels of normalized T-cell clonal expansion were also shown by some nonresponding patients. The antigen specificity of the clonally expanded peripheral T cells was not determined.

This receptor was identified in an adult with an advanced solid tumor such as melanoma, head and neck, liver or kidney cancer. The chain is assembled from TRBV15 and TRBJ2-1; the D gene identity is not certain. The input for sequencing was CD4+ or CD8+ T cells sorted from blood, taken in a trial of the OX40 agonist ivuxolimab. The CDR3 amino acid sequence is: CATSRAGPDNEQFF. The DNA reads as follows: TGTGCCACCAGCAGAGCTGGACCAGACAATGAGCAGTTCTTC.